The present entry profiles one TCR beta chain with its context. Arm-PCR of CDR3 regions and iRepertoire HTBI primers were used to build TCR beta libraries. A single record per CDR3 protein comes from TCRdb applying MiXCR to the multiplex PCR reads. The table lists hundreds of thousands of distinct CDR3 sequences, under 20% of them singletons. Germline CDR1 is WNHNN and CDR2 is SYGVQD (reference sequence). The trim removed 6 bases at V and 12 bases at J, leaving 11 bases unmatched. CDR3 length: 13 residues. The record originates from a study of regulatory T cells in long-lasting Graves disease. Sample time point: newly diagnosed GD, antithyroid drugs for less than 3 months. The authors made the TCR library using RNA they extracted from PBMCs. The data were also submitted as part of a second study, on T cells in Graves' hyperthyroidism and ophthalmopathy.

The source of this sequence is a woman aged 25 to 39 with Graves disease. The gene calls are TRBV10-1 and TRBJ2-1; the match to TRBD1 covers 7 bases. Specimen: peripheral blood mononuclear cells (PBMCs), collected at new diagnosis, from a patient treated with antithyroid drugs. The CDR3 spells CASSLGQYGWQFF. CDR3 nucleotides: TGCGCCAGCAGCCTGGGACAGTATGGTTGGCAGTTCTTC.